This TCR beta chain was sequenced for a study of cytotoxic CD8 clonotypes in ibrutinib-treated CLL. Method: immunoSEQ multiplex PCR; TCRdb's copy keeps in-frame clones and lacks some. Of some 200,000 clones detected, around 70% appear once; the ten largest clones hold around 15%. The CDR3 runs 18 residues. Germline values: CDR1 LGHNA, CDR2 YNFKEQ. V lost 0 bases, J lost 4 bases, and 9 bases stayed unmatched. V and J are TRBV4-2 and TRBJ2-2, with 9 bases fitting TRBD1. The clonotype comes from a human donor with chronic lymphocytic leukemia. The starting material was PBMCs, obtained after 24 months of ibrutinib treatment. CDR3 in amino acids: CASSQEWGTGMGTGELFF. The CDR3 coding sequence is TGTGCCAGCAGCCAAGAATGGGGGACAGGGATGGGCACCGGGGAGCTGTTTTTT.